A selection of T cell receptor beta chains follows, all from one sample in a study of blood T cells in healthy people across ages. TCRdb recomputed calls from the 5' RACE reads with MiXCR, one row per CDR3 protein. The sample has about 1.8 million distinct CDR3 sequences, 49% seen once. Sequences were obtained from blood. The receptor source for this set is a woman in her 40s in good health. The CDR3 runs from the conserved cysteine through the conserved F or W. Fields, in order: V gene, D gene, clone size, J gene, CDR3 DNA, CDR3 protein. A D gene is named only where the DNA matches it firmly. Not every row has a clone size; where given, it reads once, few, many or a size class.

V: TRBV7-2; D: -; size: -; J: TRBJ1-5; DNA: TGTGCCAGCAGCTTAACCCCGGCTAGCAATCAGCCCCAGAATTTT; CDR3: CASSLTPASNQPQNF
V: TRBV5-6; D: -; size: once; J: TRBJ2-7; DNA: TGTGCCAGCAGCGTGGCCTTGAACAATGAGCAGTACTTC; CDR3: CASSVALNNEQYF
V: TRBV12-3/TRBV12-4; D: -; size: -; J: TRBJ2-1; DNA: TGTGCCAGCAGTTTCGGAGAAGCTGAGCAGTTCTTC; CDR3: CASSFGEAEQFF
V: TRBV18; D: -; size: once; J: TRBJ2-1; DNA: TGTGCCAGCTCCGTTCACCGGAATTGGGGCTTCTACAATGAGCAGTTCTTC; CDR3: CASSVHRNWGFYNEQFF
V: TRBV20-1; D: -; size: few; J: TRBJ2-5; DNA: TGCAGTGCTCTGGGGCAGGGTGGCCAGACCCAGTACTTC; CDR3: CSALGQGGQTQYF
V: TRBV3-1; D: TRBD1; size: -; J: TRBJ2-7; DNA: TGTGCCAGCAGCCAAGGAGACAGGGGCTCCAACGAGCAGTACTTC; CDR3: CASSQGDRGSNEQYF
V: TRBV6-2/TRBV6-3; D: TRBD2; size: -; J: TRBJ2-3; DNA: TGTGCCAGCAGTCCCTGGGCAGCGGGGGGCTCCGATACGCAGTATTTT; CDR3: CASSPWAAGGSDTQYF
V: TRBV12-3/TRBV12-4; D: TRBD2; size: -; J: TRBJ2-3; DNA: TGTGCCAGCAGTTTCCCTAGGACTAGCGGGGCAGATACGCAGTATTTT; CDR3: CASSFPRTSGADTQYF
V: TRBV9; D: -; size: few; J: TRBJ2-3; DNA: TGTGCCAGCAGCGTAGCAGCAGGGGAGTACACAGATACGCAGTATTTT; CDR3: CASSVAAGEYTDTQYF
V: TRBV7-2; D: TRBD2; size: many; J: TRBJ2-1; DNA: TGTGCCAGCAGCTTGGGACTAGCGGACAATGAGCAGTTCTTC; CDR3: CASSLGLADNEQFF
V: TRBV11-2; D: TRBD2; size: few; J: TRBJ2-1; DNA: TGTGCCAGCAGCCCTACTAGCGTTACCTACAATGAGCAGTTCTTC; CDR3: CASSPTSVTYNEQFF
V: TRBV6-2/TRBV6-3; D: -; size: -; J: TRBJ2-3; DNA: TGTGCCAGCACCCTTGGACACGGCTCCACAGATACGCAGTATTTT; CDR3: CASTLGHGSTDTQYF
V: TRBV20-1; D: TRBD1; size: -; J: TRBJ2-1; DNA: TGCAGCGACAGGGGAGCCTACAATGAGCAGTTCTTC; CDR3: CSDRGAYNEQFF
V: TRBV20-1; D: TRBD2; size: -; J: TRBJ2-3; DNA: TGCAGTGCAGGGCGTCTAGCGGGGGGTCCCACAGATACGCAGTATTTT; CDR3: CSAGRLAGGPTDTQYF
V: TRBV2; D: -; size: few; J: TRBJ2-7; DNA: TGTGCCAGCAGGGCCTTCAACTACGAGCAGTACTTC; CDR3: CASRAFNYEQYF
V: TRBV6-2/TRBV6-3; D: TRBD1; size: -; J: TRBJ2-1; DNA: TGTGCCAGCAGTTACGGGACAGGGGGCGCAAATGAGCAGTTCTTC; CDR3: CASSYGTGGANEQFF
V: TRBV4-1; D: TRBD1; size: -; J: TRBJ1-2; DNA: TGCGCCAGCAGCCAAGACCCAGGGGGAACCTTCAGGGGCTACACCTTC; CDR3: CASSQDPGGTFRGYTF
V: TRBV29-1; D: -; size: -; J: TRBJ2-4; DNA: TGCAGCGTTGAAACTAGCCCAAACATTCAGTACTTC; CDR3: CSVETSPNIQYF